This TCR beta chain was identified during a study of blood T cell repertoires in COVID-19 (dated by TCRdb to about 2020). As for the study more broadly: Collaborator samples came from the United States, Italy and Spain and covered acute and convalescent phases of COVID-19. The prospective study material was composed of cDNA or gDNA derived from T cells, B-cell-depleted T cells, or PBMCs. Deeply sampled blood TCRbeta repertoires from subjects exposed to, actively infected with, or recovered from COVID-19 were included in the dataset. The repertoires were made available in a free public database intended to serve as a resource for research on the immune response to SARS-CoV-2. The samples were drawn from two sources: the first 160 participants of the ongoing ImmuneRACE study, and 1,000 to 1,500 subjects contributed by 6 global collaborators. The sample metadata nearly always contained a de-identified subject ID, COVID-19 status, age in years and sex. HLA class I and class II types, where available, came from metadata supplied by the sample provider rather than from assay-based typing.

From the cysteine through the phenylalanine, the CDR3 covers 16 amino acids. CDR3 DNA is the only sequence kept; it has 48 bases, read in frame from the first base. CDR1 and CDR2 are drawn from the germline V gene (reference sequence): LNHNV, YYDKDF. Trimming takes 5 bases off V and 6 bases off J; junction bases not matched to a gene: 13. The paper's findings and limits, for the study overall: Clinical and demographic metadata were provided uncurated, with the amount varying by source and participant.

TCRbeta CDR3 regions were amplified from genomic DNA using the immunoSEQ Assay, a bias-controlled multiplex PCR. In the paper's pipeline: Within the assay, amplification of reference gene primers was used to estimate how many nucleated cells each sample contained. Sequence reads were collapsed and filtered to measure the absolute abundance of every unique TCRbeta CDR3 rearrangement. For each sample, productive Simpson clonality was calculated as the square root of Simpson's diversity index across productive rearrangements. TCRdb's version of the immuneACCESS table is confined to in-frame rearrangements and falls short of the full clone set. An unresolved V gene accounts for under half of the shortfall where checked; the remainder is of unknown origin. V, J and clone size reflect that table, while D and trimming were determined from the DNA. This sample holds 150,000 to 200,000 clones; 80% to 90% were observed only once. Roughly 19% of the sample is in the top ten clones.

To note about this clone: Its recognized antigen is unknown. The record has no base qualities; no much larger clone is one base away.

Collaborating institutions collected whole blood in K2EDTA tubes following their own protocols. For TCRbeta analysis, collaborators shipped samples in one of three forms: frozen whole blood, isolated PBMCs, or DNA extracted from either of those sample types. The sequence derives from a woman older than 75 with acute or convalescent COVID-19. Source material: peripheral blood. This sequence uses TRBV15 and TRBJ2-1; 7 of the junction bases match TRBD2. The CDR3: CATSAVAGGERNEQFF. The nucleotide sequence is TGTGCCACCAGCGCCGTAGCGGGTGGGGAACGCAATGAGCAGTTCTTC. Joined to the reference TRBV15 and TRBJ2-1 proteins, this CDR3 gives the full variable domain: DAMVIQNPRYQVTQFGKPVTLSCSQTLNHNVMYWYQQKSSQAPKLLFHYYDKDFNNEADTPDNFQSRRPNTSFCFLDIRSPGLGDTAMYLCATSAVAGGERNEQFFGPGTRLTVL.